The source of this T cell receptor (beta chain) is a study of cytomegalovirus exposure and HLA in healthy donors. The study ran its PCR with 60 Vbeta and 13 Jbeta primers. The table came from immunoSEQ multiplex PCR; TCRdb's copy has only in-frame clones and leaves some out. The table shows approximately 160,000 clones, with more than 60% occurring only once. This TCR derives from a male donor in good health and CMV-seronegative. Material for sequencing was PBMCs.

The CDR3 protein is CASSPTAIQLTGELFF. In nucleotides, the CDR3 is TGTGCCAGCAGCCCCACGGCCATACAACTAACCGGGGAGCTGTTTTTT. V usage is TRBV7-6 and J usage is TRBJ2-2; D gene unclear. Trimming took 5 bases from V and 5 from J, leaving 18 bases between them. Germline CDR1 and CDR2: SGHVS and FNYEAQ. The CDR3 sequence is 16 residues long.